One and the same sample provided the 5 T cell receptor beta chains below, sequenced in a study of blood T cell repertoires in COVID-19. Clones were read by immunoSEQ multiplex PCR, and TCRdb kept only the in-frame ones, dropping some. The data hold some 340,000 clones, with roughly four fifths observed a single time. Source material: PBMCs or T cells enriched from blood (not recorded which). The receptor source for this set is a woman aged 45-59 years who had recovered from COVID-19.

The chain has TRBV19 and TRBJ1-6; D is uncertain. The germline V gene has CDR1 LNHDA and CDR2 SQIVND (reference sequence). Trimming left V 1 base short and J 0 bases short, with 10 bases between. CDR3 length equals 17 residues. This CDR3 reads CASSIAGLSSYNSPLHF. For the CDR3, the DNA is TGTGCCAGTAGTATAGCCGGACTCAGCTCCTATAATTCACCCCTCCACTTT.

The chain carries TRBV11-2 and TRBJ1-5, with TRBD1 matching 8 bases. CDR3 length: 16 residues. Germline loops: CDR1 SGHAT, CDR2 FQNNGV. Germline trimming cut 5 bases from V and 1 base from J; bases unmatched to any gene: 7. CDR3 region: CASSKDRGNSNQPQHF. The DNA for the CDR3 is TGTGCCAGCAGCAAAGACAGGGGTAACAGCAATCAGCCCCAGCATTTT. The full variable domain, with the rest looked up from reference TRBV11-2 and TRBJ1-5, is EAGVAQSPRYKIIEKRQSVAFWCNPISGHATLYWYQQILGQGPKLLIQFQNNGVVDDSQLPKDRFSAERLKGVDSTLKIQPAKLEDSAVYLCASSKDRGNSNQPQHFGDGTRLSIL.

The rearrangement links TRBV3-1 (or the pseudogene TRBV3-2) to TRBJ2-5; unclear D gene. Germline CDR1 reads LGHDT; CDR2 reads YNNKEL (reference sequence). The CDR3 loop spans 12 amino acids. V was clipped by 1 base and J by 5 bases, with 5 bases between them. For the CDR3, the DNA is TGTGCCAGCAGCCAAGGGGCGGAGACCCAGTACTTC. Protein sequence: CASSQGAETQYF.

This clone was counted many times. The V and J genes are TRBV5-1 and TRBJ1-6; tentative D call: TRBD1 (6 bases). Germline V CDR1 and CDR2: SGHRS, YFSETQ. The CDR3 spans 16 residues. The V and J ends lost 0 bases and 5 bases respectively, with 12 bases between them. CDR3 bases: TGCGCCAGCAGCTTGGGGACAGCCCTTGATAATTCACCCCTCCACTTT. It encodes CASSLGTALDNSPLHF.

This chain connects TRBV6-5 to TRBJ1-2, with 7 nucleotides matching TRBD1. This CDR3 contains 15 residues. With 5 bases clipped from V and 7 bases from J, the junction kept 13 bases outside the gene matches. The germline V gene has CDR1 MNHEY and CDR2 SVGAGI. The DNA of the CDR3 is TGTGCCAGCAGTCGACCCTCGACAGGGTGGGCTGGCTACACCTTC. It specifies CASSRPSTGWAGYTF.